This T cell receptor (beta chain) was observed in a study of vaccination and CD4 T cells after COVID-19. Study-level information: The peptides that stimulated the cells were overlapping spike peptides from SARS-CoV-2, HCoV-NL63, HCoV-OC43 and HCoV-229E. Notes on the study in general: Analysis of convalescent patients found that 304 of 307 vaccine-specific clones were spike mono-reactive.

As regards this clonotype: Its target is not known.

The Oncomine TCR Beta short-read assay sequenced DNA from cultured CD4+ T cells. Someone extracted genomic DNA from cultured CD4+ T cells. From the PCR reads, TCRdb called clonotypes with MiXCR, one entry per CDR3 protein. The sample consists of some 16,000 distinct CDR3 sequences, less than 55% of them appearing once. The CDR3 extends over 13 amino acids. Germline lookup yields CDR1 SGHAT and CDR2 FQNNGV. V lost 2 bases and J lost 1, with 5 bases in between. Treatment described: approximately 9-day PBMC culture with coronavirus spike peptide pools or control peptides (ViraFEST assay). IL-2 (around 9 IU/ml) and peptide pools (10 ug/ml) were added to cultures of two million PBMCs per well.

The receptor was derived from a human donor who had recovered from COVID-19. The V call is TRBV11-2, the J call TRBJ1-1; D call uncertain. Source material: CD4+ T cells from blood, cultured in vitro. The CDR3 reads CASSLNRNTEAFF. DNA for the CDR3: TGTGCCAGCAGCTTAAACCGGAACACTGAAGCTTTCTTT.